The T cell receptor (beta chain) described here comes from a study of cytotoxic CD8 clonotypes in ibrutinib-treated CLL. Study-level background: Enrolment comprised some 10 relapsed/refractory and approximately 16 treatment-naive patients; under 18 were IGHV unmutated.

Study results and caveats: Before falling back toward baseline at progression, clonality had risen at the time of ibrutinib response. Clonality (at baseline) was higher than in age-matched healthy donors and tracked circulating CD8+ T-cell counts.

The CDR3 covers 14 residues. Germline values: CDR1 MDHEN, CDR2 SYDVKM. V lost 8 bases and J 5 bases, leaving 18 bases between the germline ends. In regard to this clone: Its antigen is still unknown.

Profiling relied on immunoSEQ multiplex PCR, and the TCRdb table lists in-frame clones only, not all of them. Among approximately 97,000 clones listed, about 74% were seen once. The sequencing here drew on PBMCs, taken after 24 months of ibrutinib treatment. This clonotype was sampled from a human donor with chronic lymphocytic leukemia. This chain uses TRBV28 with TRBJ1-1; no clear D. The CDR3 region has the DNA TGTGCCAGCTGCCGGGTCCCAATGTGGACTGAAGCTTTCTTT. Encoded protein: CASCRVPMWTEAFF.